The 32 T cell receptor beta chains in this list originate from one sample, sequenced in a study of human T cells and chemical hapten exposure. TCRdb re-analysed the RACE reads in MiXCR, keeping a single row per CDR3 protein. Of 130,000 or so distinct CDR3 sequences in the sample, approximately 9.5% are singletons; the top ten hold approximately 1.6%. Time point of the sample: healthy volunteer bleed at 2 weeks. The template was total RNA from unfractionated whole blood. Sequenced input: whole blood. The receptors here all came from a male donor in good health. Some clones in this sample may be carry-over from other donors' samples.

The chain links TRBV3-1 to TRBJ2-1; D possibly corresponds to TRBD2 (6 bases). The germline V gene encodes CDR1 LGHDT and CDR2 YNNKEL (reference sequence). The V end was cut by 2 bases, the J end by 4 bases, with 12 bases between. This CDR3 spans 15 amino acids. The CDR3 coding sequence is TGTGCCAGCAGCCAATCGCGGGGTTTTTACAATGAGCAGTTCTTC. It yields the protein CASSQSRGFYNEQFF.

This clonotype has a count of ten or more. The rearrangement joins TRBV28 to TRBJ2-7; 12 nucleotides match TRBD2. This CDR3 has 15 residues. Trimming cost V 6 bases and J 2 bases; bases outside gene matches: 5. Germline V gene lookup returns CDR1 MDHEN and CDR2 SYDVKM. CDR3 residues: CASSLGLAGPYEQYF. CDR3 nucleotide sequence: TGTGCCAGCAGCCTAGGACTAGCGGGGCCCTACGAGCAGTACTTC. The variable domain in full, with the rest retrieved from reference TRBV28 and TRBJ2-7, is DVKVTQSSRYLVKRTGEKVFLECVQDMDHENMFWYRQDPGLGLRLIYFSYDVKMKEKGDIPEGYSVSREKKERFSLILESASTNQTSMYLCASSLGLAGPYEQYFGPGTRLTVT.

This clonotype was recorded a few times. The chain recombines TRBV9 with TRBJ2-7; 11 bases match TRBD1. From germline, CDR1 is SGDLS and CDR2 YYNGEE. The V gene end was trimmed by 4 bases and the J gene end by 5 bases; junction bases not matched to a gene: 5. The CDR3 runs to 14 residues. CDR3 nucleotides: TGTGCCAGCAGCTTCAGGGACAGGGGGGACGAGCAGTACTTC. Amino acids: CASSFRDRGDEQYF. The whole variable domain, remainder taken from reference TRBV9 and TRBJ2-7, is DSGVTQTPKHLITATGQRVTLRCSPRSGDLSVYWYQQSLDQGLQFLIQYYNGEERAKGNILERFSAQQFPDLHSELNLSSLELGDSALYFCASSFRDRGDEQYFGPGTRLTVT.

The J gene is TRBJ2-2, the V gene TRBV29-1, with D perhaps matching TRBD2 (5 bases). Germline-derived CDR1 and CDR2 are SQVTM and ANQGSEA. The CDR3 is 13 amino acids. Trimming took off 4 bases at V and 5 bases at J, with 11 bases between the two ends. In nucleotides, the CDR3 is TGCAGCGTTGCGAACTGGGAGACCGGGGAGCTGTTTTTT. Translation: CSVANWETGELFF.

The chain combines TRBV29-1 with TRBJ1-1, with TRBD1 matching over 8 bases. This CDR3 spans 11 amino acids. CDR1 and CDR2 (germline): SQVTM, ANQGSEA. J lost 7 bases, V lost 7 bases, and 5 bases had no gene match. The CDR3 here is CSGTGTGEAFF. Written as DNA, the CDR3 is TGCAGCGGGACAGGGACGGGTGAAGCTTTCTTT.

A few counts support this clonotype. The chain couples TRBV29-1 to TRBJ2-7, with D perhaps matching TRBD1 or TRBD2 (5 bases each). Germline V lookup: CDR1 SQVTM, CDR2 ANQGSEA. V lost 6 bases and J 1 base, leaving 16 bases between the germline ends. This CDR3 contains 14 residues. The CDR3 here is CSVMGVPESYEQYF. CDR3 nucleotide sequence: TGCAGCGTGATGGGGGTACCTGAATCCTACGAGCAGTACTTC.

The chain recombines TRBV18 with TRBJ1-1; weak D call: TRBD1 (5 bases). The germline V and J ends were trimmed by 4 bases and 7 bases, with 10 bases remaining between them. The CDR3 runs 12 residues. Germline CDR1 and CDR2: KGHSH and LQKENI. CDR3 amino acids: CASSLFRVEAFF. CDR3 bases: TGTGCCAGCTCACTCTTCAGGGTTGAAGCTTTCTTT.

The rearrangement links TRBV27 to TRBJ2-6, with a tentative D call TRBD1 (6 bases). This CDR3 is built from 15 residues. Germline loops: CDR1 MNHEY, CDR2 SMNVEV (reference sequence). The ends were cut back, 6 bases at V and 2 bases at J, with 11 bases in the middle. The CDR3 DNA is TGTGCCAGCAGCTTACAGGGTGCTGGGGCCAACGTCCTGACTTTC. Protein: CASSLQGAGANVLTF. Supplemented by reference TRBV27 and TRBJ2-6, the full variable domain reads EAQVTQNPRYLITVTGKKLTVTCSQNMNHEYMSWYRQDPGLGLRQIYYSMNVEVTDKGDVPEGYKVSRKEKRNFPLILESPSPNQTSLYFCASSLQGAGANVLTFGAGSRLTVL.

This clonotype turned up a few times. The chain couples TRBV4-1 to TRBJ1-2, with a possible D match to TRBD1 (5 bases). Trimming cost V 0 bases and J 0 bases, with 8 bases left between them. The length of the CDR3 is 15 residues. Germline V gives CDR1 MGHRA, CDR2 YSYEKL. CDR3 sequence (DNA): TGCGCCAGCAGCCAAGAGGCAGGGACTAACTATGGCTACACCTTC. Translating gives CASSQEAGTNYGYTF.

This clonotype was counted a few times. The chain uses TRBV5-4 and TRBJ2-7; D is possibly TRBD1 or TRBD2 (5 bases each). Germline CDR1 reads SGHNT; CDR2 reads YYREEE (reference sequence). CDR3 length: 13 amino acids. The V gene lost 2 bases and the J gene lost 3 bases, with 9 bases spanning the gap. For the CDR3, the DNA is TGTGCCAGCAGCTTCGCAGGGAGCTACGAGCAGTACTTC. Protein sequence: CASSFAGSYEQYF.

The chain joins TRBV4-3 to TRBJ2-7; 8 bases agree with TRBD1. This CDR3 has 19 amino acids. Germline-derived CDR1 and CDR2 are LGHNA and YSLEER. After removal of 0 bases from V and 2 bases from J, the junction contained 15 bases not matched to a gene. The CDR3 region is CASSQDAPEDRAETYEQYF. The CDR3 DNA sequence: TGCGCCAGCAGCCAAGATGCCCCCGAGGACAGGGCCGAGACCTACGAGCAGTACTTC.

This clonotype was detected many times. The CDR3: CASSFGQVPGDGSPLHF. The CDR3 DNA sequence: TGTGCCAGCAGCTTTGGGCAGGTCCCAGGAGATGGGTCACCCCTCCACTTT. This chain connects TRBV7-9 to TRBJ1-6; unclear D gene. CDR3 length: 17 amino acids. V was trimmed by 3 bases and J by 10 bases, leaving 22 bases between them. Germline V CDR1 and CDR2: SEHNR, FQNEAQ (reference sequence). The full variable domain, its missing parts supplied by reference TRBV7-9 and TRBJ1-6, is DTGVSQNPRHKITKRGQNVTFRCDPISEHNRLYWYRQTLGQGPEFLTYFQNEAQLEKSRLLSDRFSAERPKGSFSTLEIQRTEQGDSAMYLCASSFGQVPGDGSPLHFGNGTRLTVT.

J is TRBJ2-7 and V is TRBV14; 12 nucleotides align to TRBD1. Unmatched junction bases numbered 3, after V lost 0 bases and J lost 6 bases. Germline values: CDR1 SGHDN, CDR2 FVKESK. The CDR3 is made up of 15 amino acids. CDR3 loop: CASSQDGTGGPEQYF. In DNA form, the CDR3 reads TGTGCCAGCAGCCAAGACGGGACAGGGGGCCCCGAGCAGTACTTC.

The chain combines TRBV2 with TRBJ1-1, with D maybe TRBD1 (5 bases). There are 14 residues in the CDR3. CDR1 SNHLY and CDR2 FYNNEI come from the germline V gene. Trimming removed 0 bases from V and 4 bases from J, with 9 bases in between. The CDR3 DNA follows: TGTGCCAGCAGTGAAGCATGGGACGGCACTGAAGCTTTCTTT. Encoded protein: CASSEAWDGTEAFF.

The J gene is TRBJ2-7, the V gene TRBV7-2; the match to TRBD2 covers 9 bases. This CDR3 comprises 17 residues. Germline CDR1 is SGHTA and CDR2 is FQGNSA. J gave up 2 bases and V 2 bases, and 10 bases lay outside the gene matches. The CDR3 DNA reads TGTGCCAGCAGCTTAAGGGTTCTAGCGGGACGGCCCTACGAGCAGTACTTC. Translated: CASSLRVLAGRPYEQYF.

This clonotype was detected many times. The chain is built from TRBV29-1 and TRBJ2-7, with unresolved D. The CDR3 is 14 residues long. The germline V and J ends were trimmed by 4 bases and 2 bases, with 15 bases remaining between them. Germline CDR1 reads SQVTM; CDR2 reads ANQGSEA. CDR3 loop: CSVVIVRDPYEQYF. The CDR3 nucleotides read TGCAGCGTTGTAATCGTTCGAGACCCCTACGAGCAGTACTTC.

This clonotype was seen a handful of times. This rearrangement joins TRBV5-5 to TRBJ2-4; the match to TRBD1 covers 7 bases. CDR1 is SGHKS, CDR2 YYEKEE, per germline (reference sequence). The CDR3 covers 16 residues. V lost 0 bases and J lost 0; bases outside the gene matches: 3. The CDR3: CASSLDRGLAKNIQYF. In DNA form, the CDR3 reads TGTGCCAGCAGCTTGGACAGGGGCTTAGCCAAAAACATTCAGTACTTC. Full variable domain (rest looked up from reference TRBV5-5 and TRBJ2-4): DAGVTQSPTHLIKTRGQQVTLRCSPISGHKSVSWYQQVLGQGPQFIFQYYEKEERGRGNFPDRFSARQFPNYSSELNVNALLLGDSALYLCASSLDRGLAKNIQYFGAGTRLSVL.

In its sample, this clonotype was seen a few times. V and J are TRBV12-3 or TRBV12-4 and TRBJ2-7; D not resolved. The V and J ends lost 8 bases and 7 bases respectively, with 12 bases between them. The CDR3 has 11 residues. In nucleotides, the CDR3 is TGTGCCAGCGCAACACTGGGGGAGCAGTACTTC. Protein: CASATLGEQYF.

This clonotype was seen a few times. The chain uses TRBV7-2 and TRBJ2-5; tentative D call: TRBD2 (5 bases). CDR1 and CDR2 (germline): SGHTA, FQGNSA. The length of the CDR3 is 16 residues. Trimming removed 0 bases at V and 2 bases at J, with 13 bases between. This CDR3 reads CASSLAPSGGQETQYF. The CDR3 DNA follows: TGTGCCAGCAGCTTAGCGCCAAGCGGAGGACAAGAGACCCAGTACTTC.

V and J are TRBV15 and TRBJ2-4, with 9 bases matching TRBD1. Per germline, CDR1 LNHNV and CDR2 YYDKDF (reference sequence). Trimming cost V 3 bases and J 5 bases; bases outside gene matches: 5. This CDR3 is 15 amino acids long. CDR3: CATSSYRGRENIQYF. As DNA, the CDR3 is TGTGCCACCAGCAGTTACAGGGGGCGGGAAAACATTCAGTACTTC.

This clonotype was counted only a few times. The chain carries TRBV12-3 or TRBV12-4 and TRBJ1-2, with 7 bases matching TRBD1. The CDR3 runs 16 residues. The V segment lost 3 bases and the J segment 1 base; nucleotides outside the gene matches: 8. CDR3 amino acids: CASSLHPGGLNYGYTF. CDR3 DNA sequence: TGTGCCAGCAGTTTGCATCCAGGGGGTCTTAACTATGGCTACACCTTC.

This clonotype has just a few counts. J is TRBJ2-1 and V is TRBV5-1, with TRBD1 identical over 8 bases. Germline V lookup: CDR1 SGHRS, CDR2 YFSETQ. CDR3 size: 14 residues. V lost 4 bases, J lost 7 bases, and 7 bases stayed unmatched. The CDR3: CASSPGRGRNEQFF. The CDR3 DNA reads as TGCGCCAGCAGCCCCGGCAGGGGGCGTAATGAGCAGTTCTTC.

This clonotype was detected only a few times. This rearrangement joins TRBV10-3 to TRBJ2-7, with 9 positions matching TRBD1. The CDR3 totals 14 residues. Germline V gives CDR1 ENHRY, CDR2 SYGVKD. The trim removed 3 bases at V and 4 bases at J, leaving 4 bases unmatched. The CDR3 region has the DNA TGTGCCATCAGTGACGCGGGACAGGGATACGAGCAGTACTTC. It yields the protein CAISDAGQGYEQYF.

This clonotype has at least ten counts. The chain recombines TRBV7-2 with TRBJ1-2, with unresolved D. This CDR3 spans 12 amino acids. CDR1 and CDR2 (germline): SGHTA, FQGNSA. Trimming left V 2 bases short and J 5 bases short, with 6 bases between. CDR3 in DNA: TGTGCCAGCAGCTTAACGGGGTATGGCTACACCTTC. It codes for CASSLTGYGYTF.

The chain has TRBV29-1 and TRBJ2-2; 10 bases are a match to TRBD2. The germline V gene has CDR1 SQVTM and CDR2 ANQGSEA. CDR3 length equals 17 residues. V shed 4 bases, J shed 0 bases, and the junction held 8 bases outside the gene matches. CDR3 in amino acids: CSVGASGGHTNTGELFF. The CDR3 region has the DNA TGCAGCGTTGGTGCTAGCGGGGGCCACACGAACACCGGGGAGCTGTTTTTT.

This clonotype has at least ten counts. The rearrangement uses TRBV12-3 or TRBV12-4 and TRBJ2-5; tentative D call: TRBD2 (6 bases). V lost 6 bases, J lost 1 base, and 9 bases lay in between. The CDR3 has 13 residues. CDR3 in DNA: TGTGCCAGCAGAAGCGGGTTCCAAGAGACCCAGTACTTC. This codes for CASRSGFQETQYF.

In this sample, this clonotype turned up many times. V and J are TRBV20-1 and TRBJ1-5; D is unresolved. CDR1 and CDR2 from the germline V gene are DFQATT and SNEGSKA (reference sequence). V lost 2 bases and J lost 2, with 10 bases in between. The CDR3 has 14 residues. The CDR3 sequence: CSARPGERNQPQHF. For the CDR3, the DNA is TGCAGTGCTAGACCCGGGGAACGCAATCAGCCCCAGCATTTT.

A few counts support this clonotype. V gene TRBV2 combines with J gene TRBJ2-2, with 9 bases matching TRBD1. Germline V CDR1 and CDR2: SNHLY, FYNNEI. The CDR3 consists of 13 residues. The V gene end was trimmed by 6 bases and the J gene end by 8 bases; junction bases not matched to a gene: 4. CDR3 protein: CASSGTGNGELFF. The CDR3, as DNA: TGTGCCAGCAGCGGGACAGGGAATGGGGAGCTGTTTTTT. The full variable domain, with the rest looked up from reference TRBV2 and TRBJ2-2, is EPEVTQTPSHQVTQMGQEVILRCVPISNHLYFYWYRQILGQKVEFLVSFYNNEISEKSEIFDDQFSVERPDGSNFTLKIRSTKLEDSAMYFCASSGTGNGELFFGEGSRLTVL.

This clonotype was observed a handful of times. This rearrangement joins TRBV5-1 to TRBJ2-7; 7 nucleotides align to TRBD1. The CDR3 contains 14 residues. V was pared by 4 bases and J by 3 bases, with 7 bases of the junction left unmatched. The V gene's germline CDR1 is SGHRS and CDR2 YFSETQ. The CDR3: CASSPSDRFYEQYF. CDR3 coding DNA: TGCGCCAGCAGCCCGTCGGACAGGTTCTACGAGCAGTACTTC.

The V gene is TRBV5-6, the J gene TRBJ1-3; D is uncertain. This CDR3 is 14 amino acids long. V lost 2 bases, J lost 0 bases, and 6 bases lay in between. Germline CDR1 SGHDT, CDR2 YYEEEE. The CDR3 sequence: CASSFGISGNTIYF. DNA of the CDR3: TGTGCCAGCAGCTTTGGGATCTCTGGAAACACCATATATTTT.

The chain couples TRBV14 to TRBJ1-6; D may be TRBD1 (5 bases). From germline, CDR1 is SGHDN and CDR2 FVKESK. With 2 bases removed from V and 5 bases from J, the gap between germline ends came to 10 bases. CDR3 length: 15 residues. The CDR3: CASSQTDSHNSPLHF. For the CDR3, the DNA is TGTGCCAGCAGCCAAACTGACAGTCATAATTCACCCCTCCACTTT. The variable domain in full, completed from reference TRBV14 and TRBJ1-6, reads EAGVTQFPSHSVIEKGQTVTLRCDPISGHDNLYWYRRVMGKEIKFLLHFVKESKQDESGMPNNRFLAERTGGTYSTLKVQPAELEDSGVYFCASSQTDSHNSPLHFGNGTRLTVT.

This clonotype was picked up many times. The chain couples TRBV5-8 to TRBJ2-7, with a weak D call TRBD1 (6 bases). The CDR3 spans 15 residues. The germline V gene encodes CDR1 SGHTS and CDR2 YDEGEE. V gave up 6 bases and J gave up 0 bases, with 16 bases separating them. The CDR3 spells CASTNGQKLSYEQYF. As DNA, the CDR3 is TGTGCCAGCACCAACGGACAGAAACTCTCCTACGAGCAGTACTTC.